The rows below give T cell receptor beta chains drawn from one sample of a study of molecular identifiers for immune sequencing clone quantification. Using its own MiXCR run on the PCR reads, TCRdb lists one record per CDR3 protein. The table records under 600,000 distinct CDR3 sequences, roughly 25% of them present only once. Sequenced input: naive CD8+ T cells from blood, with Jurkat cell RNA spiked in. Source of these receptors: a human donor in good health. Some libraries in this study had Jurkat cell RNA spiked in. CDR3s include the opening cysteine and the closing phenylalanine or tryptophan. D genes are given only for firm matches. Part of the rows lack a size; the others show once, few, many or a class for expanded clones.

TRBV18	TRBJ1-5	NA	NA	CASSPPFLCQPQHF	TGTGCCAGCTCACCACCGTTCTTGTGTCAGCCCCAGCATTTT
TRBV6-1	TRBJ1-5	NA	few	CASSVRSNQPQHF	TGTGCCAGCAGTGTTCGTAGCAATCAGCCCCAGCATTTT
TRBV28	TRBJ2-2	NA	once	CASSPRKVGTGELFF	TGTGCCAGCAGTCCACGAAAAGTCGGCACCGGGGAGCTGTTTTTT
TRBV27	TRBJ2-5	NA	NA	CARRPLGAGEAPPYF	TGTGCCCGCCGTCCTCTCGGGGCCGGGGAAGCGCCCCCGTACTTC
TRBV28	TRBJ2-1	NA	NA	CASSLGGGQFF	TGTGCCAGCAGTTTAGGCGGCGGGCAGTTCTTC
TRBV6-5	TRBJ2-7	TRBD1	many	CASSYAVTGGAEQYF	TGTGCCAGCAGTTACGCTGTGACAGGGGGCGCCGAGCAGTACTTC
TRBV6-2/TRBV6-3	TRBJ1-1	TRBD1	few	CASSAHRGGWNTEAFF	TGTGCCAGCAGCGCCCACAGGGGAGGTTGGAACACTGAAGCTTTCTTT
TRBV15	TRBJ1-5	NA	NA	CATSRDRVESNQPQHF	TGTGCCACCAGCAGAGACAGGGTGGAGAGCAATCAGCCCCAGCATTTT
TRBV24-1	TRBJ2-3	NA	NA	CATSDLDDHPPDTQYF	TGTGCCACCAGTGATTTGGACGATCACCCCCCAGATACGCAGTATTTT
TRBV24-1	TRBJ2-2	TRBD1	many	CATSEWDRGPNTGELFF	TGTGCCACCAGTGAGTGGGACAGGGGCCCGAACACCGGGGAGCTGTTTTTT
TRBV4-3	TRBJ2-5	TRBD1	few	CASSQGTGLQETQYF	TGCGCCAGCAGCCAAGGGACAGGGCTCCAAGAGACCCAGTACTTC
TRBV7-9	TRBJ2-1	TRBD2	few	CASSGPGLAGPHRNEQFF	TGTGCCAGCAGCGGCCCAGGACTAGCGGGCCCCCATCGGAATGAGCAGTTCTTC
TRBV7-2	TRBJ1-5	NA	many	CASSLWASNQPQHF	TGTGCCAGCAGTTTATGGGCAAGCAATCAGCCCCAGCATTTT
TRBV27	TRBJ1-2	NA	few	CASSPSYGQDYGYTF	TGTGCCAGCAGTCCCTCGTACGGGCAGGACTATGGCTACACCTTC
TRBV7-9	TRBJ1-6	TRBD1	few	CASSPGTGGAYNSPLHF	TGTGCCAGCAGCCCGGGGACAGGGGGTGCCTATAATTCACCCCTCCACTTT
TRBV6-2/TRBV6-3	TRBJ2-7	TRBD1	few	CASSYEDRDYEQYF	TGTGCCAGCAGTTACGAGGACAGGGATTACGAGCAGTACTTC
TRBV7-9	TRBJ2-1	NA	many	CASSLGSNEQFF	TGTGCCAGCAGCTTAGGGTCAAATGAGCAGTTCTTC
TRBV2	TRBJ1-1	TRBD1	NA	CASMRQGVEFGRTEAVF	TGTGCCAGCATGAGACAGGGGGTAGAATTTGGTCGCACTGAAGCTGTCTTT
TRBV13	TRBJ2-5	NA	many	CASSLRETQYF	TGTGCCAGCAGCTTGAGAGAGACCCAGTACTTC
TRBV29-1	TRBJ2-5	NA	many	CSVEDGTGLFLYF	TGCAGCGTTGAAGACGGTACAGGGTTGTTTCTGTACTTC
TRBV11-2	TRBJ2-3	NA	NA	CASSLVYQGLQYF	TGTGCCAGCAGCTTAGTGTATCAGGGCCTCCAGTATTTT
TRBV20-1	TRBJ2-1	NA	NA	CSARSSSMGNEQFF	TGCAGTGCTAGAAGTTCAAGCATGGGGAATGAGCAGTTCTTC
TRBV4-3	TRBJ2-1	TRBD2	many	CASSQEESLAGEQFF	TGCGCCAGCAGCCAAGAAGAGAGCCTAGCGGGTGAGCAGTTCTTC
TRBV3-1	TRBJ1-5	NA	NA	CASGQTGEVVNQPQHF	TGTGCCAGCGGGCAGACGGGGGAAGTGGTCAATCAGCCCCAGCATTTT
TRBV12-3/TRBV12-4	TRBJ1-1	NA	NA	CASRPGGGAEAFF	TGTGCCAGCAGGCCCGGGGGGGGAGCTGAAGCTTTCTTT
TRBV7-9	TRBJ2-7	NA	few	CASSTAGTLRYEQYF	TGTGCCAGCAGCACCGCCGGGACACTACGCTACGAGCAGTACTTC
TRBV7-2	TRBJ1-5	NA	many	CASSLVAGAYNQPQHF	TGTGCCAGCAGCTTAGTTGCAGGGGCCTACAATCAGCCCCAGCATTTT
TRBV5-5	TRBJ1-2	NA	NA	CASSLDSVTDPNYGYTF	TGTGCCAGCAGCTTGGATTCCGTAACGGATCCTAACTATGGCTACACCTTC
TRBV5-4	TRBJ2-7	TRBD2	many	CASSLEAGGYEQYF	TGTGCCAGCAGCTTGGAAGCGGGAGGATACGAGCAGTACTTC
TRBV7-2	TRBJ1-1	NA	many	CASSLVPGVYAEAFF	TGTGCCAGCAGCTTAGTGCCAGGGGTGTACGCTGAAGCTTTCTTT
TRBV28	TRBJ2-3	NA	NA	CASSDTGFPDTQYF	TGTGCCAGCAGTGATACAGGTTTTCCAGATACGCAGTATTTT
TRBV27	TRBJ1-5	NA	few	CASRTGVDSNQPQHF	TGTGCCAGCCGGACCGGGGTCGATAGCAATCAGCCCCAGCATTTT
TRBV10-3	TRBJ1-4	NA	NA	CAISDSSFGFEKLFF	TGTGCCATCAGTGACAGTTCCTTCGGGTTTGAAAAACTGTTTTTT
TRBV9	TRBJ2-3	TRBD1	NA	CASSETTGSDTQYF	TGTGCCAGCAGCGAAACGACAGGGTCAGATACGCAGTATTTT
TRBV7-9	TRBJ2-7	NA	NA	CASSLVTGYKGQYF	TGTGCCAGCAGCTTAGTCACAGGGTATAAGGGGCAGTACTTC
TRBV29-1	TRBJ1-1	TRBD1	many	CSGARDREAFF	TGCAGCGGGGCCAGGGACAGAGAAGCTTTCTTT
TRBV12-3/TRBV12-4	TRBJ2-3	TRBD2	NA	CASSLTLAVTDTQYF	TGTGCCAGCAGTTTAACACTAGCGGTCACAGATACGCAGTATTTT
TRBV7-7	TRBJ2-7	TRBD1	many	CASSLDRAHEQYF	TGTGCTAGCAGCCTGGACAGGGCCCACGAGCAGTACTTC
TRBV30	TRBJ1-2	NA	NA	CAWKSQGYTF	TGTGCCTGGAAATCCCAGGGCTACACCTTC
TRBV4-1	TRBJ1-2	NA	few	CASSQESGFLAGYTF	TGCGCCAGCAGCCAAGAGTCAGGGTTTCTGGCTGGCTACACCTTC
TRBV7-2	TRBJ1-5	NA	many	CASSPADNSNQPQHF	TGTGCCAGCAGCCCAGCGGACAATAGCAATCAGCCCCAGCATTTT
TRBV10-3	TRBJ2-5	TRBD2	many	CAISDPTSGLTQETQYF	TGTGCCATCAGTGACCCTACTAGCGGTCTAACCCAAGAGACCCAGTACTTC
TRBV27	TRBJ1-5	NA	NA	CASSRRGSNQPQHF	TGTGCCAGCAGCCGGAGGGGTAGCAATCAGCCCCAGCATTTT
TRBV29-1	TRBJ2-7	TRBD2	many	CSVDPGTEMGLAPHEQYF	TGCAGCGTTGACCCTGGGACGGAGATGGGACTAGCGCCCCACGAGCAGTACTTC
TRBV9	TRBJ2-3	TRBD2	NA	CASSVDRTSGRTDTQYF	TGTGCCAGCAGCGTAGATCGGACTAGCGGGAGAACAGATACGCAGTATTTT
TRBV4-1	TRBJ2-1	TRBD2	NA	CASSPRASGNEQFF	TGCGCCAGCAGCCCCCGGGCTAGCGGTAATGAGCAGTTCTTC
TRBV4-3	TRBJ2-5	TRBD2	NA	CASSQEGTSVGTQYF	TGCGCCAGCAGCCAAGAGGGGACTAGCGTGGGGACCCAGTACTTC
TRBV19	TRBJ2-7	TRBD1	few	CASSATGAYEQYF	TGTGCCAGTAGTGCTACAGGGGCCTACGAGCAGTACTTC
TRBV7-9	TRBJ2-2	NA	NA	CASSTPGHANTGELFF	TGTGCCAGCAGCACCCCGGGACACGCGAACACCGGGGAGCTGTTTTTT